This TCR beta chain derives from a study of T cells in Graves' hyperthyroidism and ophthalmopathy. Overall study findings and caveats: With a median lead of approximately six months before onset, the model predicted ophthalmopathy. Also found in blood were most expanded thyroid clonotypes above 0.001. Using 13 V-J features, a model discriminated ophthalmopathy from stable hyperthyroidism.

This clonotype was seen more than once but under ten times. The antigen is undetermined. The CDR3 regions of TCR beta were amplified from RNA transcripts. In the first-round RT-PCR of the TCR CDR3, the HTBI primer set was used. MiXCR was run by TCRdb on the multiplex PCR reads, yielding one entry per CDR3 protein. The sample includes 300,000 to 450,000 distinct CDR3 sequences, 25% of them seen just once. Trimming stripped 5 bases from V and 7 bases from J, with 20 bases between. The CDR3 has 14 residues. From germline, CDR1 is DFQATT and CDR2 SNEGSKA (reference sequence). It was less than 13 ml of fresh peripheral blood that supplied the PBMCs.

The clonotype comes from a man aged 45-65 years with Graves' hyperthyroidism. The J gene is TRBJ1-2, the V gene TRBV20-1, with D tentatively TRBD1 (6 bases). Source material: blood. CDR3 DNA: TGCAGTGCTGCCCTGGGGGGGCGCGGTTCTGGCTACACCTTC. Translating gives CSAALGGRGSGYTF.